What follows are 28 T cell receptor beta chains derived from one specimen sequenced in a study of control samples from healthy donors and cancer patients. Assay: immunoSEQ multiplex PCR; the TCRdb copy retains only in-frame clones and omits some. The table lists about 150,000 clones, around 96% of them singletons, with around 8.5% in the top ten. Specimen: blood. These receptors were obtained from a woman between 40 and 50 years old in good health.

The chain joins TRBV7-2 to TRBJ1-2, with D possibly matching TRBD1 (5 bases). This CDR3 is built from 13 residues. The germline V and J ends were trimmed by 5 bases and 8 bases, with 15 bases remaining between them. The germline gives CDR1 SGHTA, CDR2 FQGNSA. CDR3 in DNA: TGTGCCAGCAGCCATACGGAGGGGATCGGCTACACCTTC. It translates to CASSHTEGIGYTF.

The sample holds one count of this clone. The genes are TRBV11-1 and TRBJ1-3; 7 bases fit TRBD1. Trimming took 6 bases from V and 0 from J; bases not matched to a gene: 5. Germline V gives CDR1 SGHAT, CDR2 FQDESV (reference sequence). The CDR3 is 15 amino acids. The CDR3 region has the DNA TGTGCCAGCAGACAAGACAGGGACTCTGGAAACACCATATATTTT. It encodes CASRQDRDSGNTIYF. Combining the CDR3 with reference TRBV11-1 and TRBJ1-3 gives the whole variable domain EAEVAQSPRYKITEKSQAVAFWCDPISGHATLYWYRQILGQGPELLVQFQDESVVDDSQLPKDRFSAERLKGVDSTLKIQPAELGDSAMYLCASRQDRDSGNTIYFGEGSWLTVV.

This chain uses TRBV5-8 with TRBJ1-2, with a tentative D call TRBD1 (5 bases). CDR1 is SGHTS, CDR2 YDEGEE, per germline. There are 12 residues in the CDR3. The ends were cut back, 7 bases at V and 4 bases at J, with 11 bases in the middle. CDR3 sequence: CASPPGVYGYTF. The CDR3 bases are TGTGCCAGCCCCCCGGGGGTCTATGGCTACACCTTC.

The rearrangement links TRBV18 to TRBJ1-1, with no clear D. V lost 6 bases and J lost 11, with 13 bases in between. The CDR3 length is 11 residues. Germline assignment: CDR1 KGHSH and CDR2 LQKENI. The CDR3 DNA sequence: TGTGCCAGCTCCCTCGAACGCGAGGCTTTCTTT. This gives the protein CASSLEREAFF.

The rearrangement uses TRBV5-5 and TRBJ1-1; D is undetermined. Between the trimmed V and J ends, which lost 1 base and 0 bases, there was a span of 13 bases. The CDR3 runs 16 residues. Germline V CDR1 and CDR2: SGHKS, YYEKEE (reference sequence). DNA of the CDR3: TGTGCCAGCAGCTTGTATGAGGCAGGAATGAACACTGAAGCTTTCTTT. It specifies CASSLYEAGMNTEAFF.

The rearrangement uses TRBV6-2 or TRBV6-3 and TRBJ2-7, with 10 bases identical to TRBD2. From germline, CDR1 is MNHEY and CDR2 SVGEGT. This CDR3 is built from 15 residues. V lost 2 bases, J lost 2 bases, and 3 bases stayed unmatched. The CDR3 spells CASSYLSGRAYEQYF. CDR3 coding DNA: TGTGCCAGCAGTTACCTCAGCGGGAGGGCCTACGAGCAGTACTTC.

This clone was recorded only once. This chain uses TRBV6-2 or TRBV6-3 with TRBJ2-7, with D perhaps matching TRBD2 (5 bases). The V gene's germline CDR1 is MNHEY and CDR2 SVGEGT. Trimming took 2 bases from V and 5 from J, leaving 13 bases between them. This CDR3 region has 14 residues. This CDR3 is CASSYLRAGDEQYF. CDR3 nucleotide sequence: TGTGCCAGCAGTTACCTCCGGGCGGGCGACGAGCAGTACTTC.

This chain joins TRBV11-2 and TRBJ1-1, with TRBD1 matching over 9 bases. The CDR3 extends over 17 amino acids. Germline lookup yields CDR1 SGHAT and CDR2 FQNNGV. Trimming removed 2 bases from V and 6 bases from J; junction bases left unmatched: 13. This chain's CDR3 is CASSLSFGTGPLSEAFF. The CDR3 coding sequence is TGTGCCAGCAGCTTATCTTTTGGGACAGGGCCCCTTTCTGAAGCTTTCTTT.

V gene TRBV4-2 combines with J gene TRBJ1-3, with a tentative D call TRBD1 (5 bases). CDR1 and CDR2 (germline): LGHNA, YNFKEQ. The CDR3 is made up of 17 amino acids. With 5 bases removed from V and 0 bases from J, the gap between germline ends came to 17 bases. DNA of the CDR3: TGTGCCAGCAGCTTCAGGGCCCCGGGGGGCTCTGGAAACACCATATATTTT. This encodes CASSFRAPGGSGNTIYF.

The rearrangement uses TRBV27 and TRBJ1-1; D is ambiguous. Germline CDR1 and CDR2: MNHEY and SMNVEV (reference sequence). CDR3 length: 13 amino acids. Deletions cut 2 bases from V and 7 bases from J, with 11 bases between. This chain's CDR3 is CASSLLADYEAFF. The CDR3 bases are TGTGCCAGCAGTTTACTGGCAGACTATGAAGCTTTCTTT.

The chain joins TRBV5-4 to TRBJ2-2, with TRBD2 matching 8 bases. Unmatched junction bases numbered 1, after V lost 0 bases and J lost 0 bases. This CDR3 region has 16 residues. In germline, CDR1 is SGHNT, CDR2 YYREEE (reference sequence). The CDR3 protein is CASSLAGGPNTGELFF. The CDR3, as DNA: TGTGCCAGCAGCTTGGCGGGGGGGCCGAACACCGGGGAGCTGTTTTTT.

This chain uses TRBV27 with TRBJ1-4; perhaps TRBD1 as D (5 bases). Germline V CDR1 and CDR2: MNHEY, SMNVEV (reference sequence). The CDR3 consists of 18 residues. Trimming stripped 4 bases from V and 3 bases from J, with 21 bases between. CDR3 region: CASSSLNGGARANEKLFF. The CDR3 nucleotides read TGTGCCAGCAGTTCCCTGAACGGAGGGGCTAGGGCTAATGAAAAACTGTTTTTT.

The chain recombines TRBV19 with TRBJ2-2; 8 nucleotides agree with TRBD1. This CDR3 comprises 16 residues. CDR1 LNHDA and CDR2 SQIVND come from the germline V gene (reference sequence). With V trimmed by 2 bases and J by 1 base, 3 bases remained unmatched. The CDR3 coding sequence is TGTGCCAGTAGTATATCAGGGGGCTTGAACACCGGGGAGCTGTTTTTT. As protein: CASSISGGLNTGELFF.

The V gene is TRBV28, the J gene TRBJ1-2, with TRBD1 matching 7 bases. V shed 6 bases, J shed 0 bases, and the junction held 4 bases outside the gene matches. CDR3 length equals 14 residues. Germline values: CDR1 MDHEN, CDR2 SYDVKM. As DNA, the CDR3 is TGTGCCAGCAGACGGGACAGCCCTAACTATGGCTACACCTTC. Translation: CASRRDSPNYGYTF.

The chain links TRBV19 to TRBJ1-5; 8 nucleotides match TRBD1. The CDR3 is made up of 18 amino acids. V shed 6 bases, J shed 9 bases, and the junction held 22 bases outside the gene matches. Germline V lookup: CDR1 LNHDA, CDR2 SQIVND (reference sequence). CDR3 nucleotide sequence: TGTGCCAGTAGCCCAAACCCCCGTCGACAGGGGCGAATTGGGCCCCAGCATTTT. Translated, it gives CASSPNPRRQGRIGPQHF.

The chain combines TRBV5-1 with TRBJ1-1, with 7 bases fitting TRBD1. CDR3 length: 15 amino acids. Germline-derived CDR1 and CDR2 are SGHRS and YFSETQ. Trimming removed 5 bases from V and 5 bases from J; junction bases left unmatched: 12. The CDR3 DNA follows: TGCGCCAGCAGTCCCAGACAGGGAGAAGTGACTGAAGCTTTCTTT. Its protein product is CASSPRQGEVTEAFF.

V gene TRBV7-8 combines with J gene TRBJ2-7; no firm D call. The V gene's germline CDR1 is SGHVS and CDR2 FQNEAQ. The CDR3 loop spans 14 amino acids. V was trimmed by 2 bases and J by 2 bases, leaving 10 bases between them. This CDR3 is CASSLRTRPYEQYF. CDR3 sequence (DNA): TGTGCCAGCAGCTTACGGACCAGGCCCTACGAGCAGTACTTC.

The CDR3 region has the DNA TGTGCCAGCAGCCTCTGGGTCTACGAGCAGTACTTC. This encodes CASSLWVYEQYF. This chain connects TRBV12-3 or TRBV12-4 to TRBJ2-7; no reliable D call. CDR3 size: 12 residues. V lost 6 bases and J lost 3, with 9 bases in between.

The chain carries TRBV10-2 and TRBJ1-6, with 9 bases identical to TRBD1. Germline CDR1 is WSHSY and CDR2 is SAAADI. CDR3 length: 15 amino acids. J was trimmed by 8 bases and V by 0 bases; bases with no gene match: 2. Here the CDR3 reads CASSESRTGDSPLHF. The CDR3 region has the DNA TGCGCCAGCAGTGAGTCGAGGACAGGGGATTCACCCCTCCACTTT.

J is TRBJ1-3 and V is TRBV2; the D is unclear. Germline CDR1 is SNHLY and CDR2 is FYNNEI. The CDR3 contains 15 residues. The V and J ends lost 8 bases and 0 bases respectively, with 14 bases between them. CDR3 DNA sequence: TGTGCCAGCGCAATGAGCGAGGGCTCTGGAAACACCATATATTTT. It translates to CASAMSEGSGNTIYF.

The V gene is TRBV6-1, the J gene TRBJ2-3; D is possibly TRBD2 (6 bases). Germline CDR1 is MNHNS and CDR2 is SASEGT. The germline V and J ends were trimmed by 2 bases and 5 bases, with 17 bases remaining between them. The CDR3 totals 16 residues. The CDR3 protein is CASSERLALDIDTQYF. Here the CDR3 DNA reads TGTGCCAGCAGTGAACGGCTAGCGTTAGATATAGATACGCAGTATTTT.

This chain connects TRBV6-2 or TRBV6-3 to TRBJ1-1; D call uncertain. The CDR3 is 18 amino acids. Germline CDR1 MNHEY, CDR2 SVGEGT. V lost 0 bases and J lost 0, with 17 bases in between. The CDR3 spells CASSYSFLHVDLNTEAFF. CDR3 DNA sequence: TGTGCCAGCAGTTACTCGTTTCTCCACGTCGACCTGAACACTGAAGCTTTCTTT.

The chain combines TRBV5-5 with TRBJ1-1; unclear D gene. Germline V gene sequence: CDR1 SGHKS, CDR2 YYEKEE (reference sequence). The CDR3 has 14 amino acids. V was trimmed by 0 bases and J by 11 bases, leaving 17 bases between them. CDR3 nucleotide sequence: TGTGCCAGCAGCTTGGTACCCGAGGCGCAAAGGGCTTTCTTT. Its translation: CASSLVPEAQRAFF.

This chain uses TRBV5-6 with TRBJ2-7; 8 nucleotides line up with TRBD2. CDR3 length equals 14 residues. Germline CDR1 is SGHDT and CDR2 is YYEEEE. J was trimmed by 3 bases and V by 5 bases; bases with no gene match: 7. The CDR3 reads CASSSGTSFYEQYF. The CDR3 region has the DNA TGTGCCAGCAGTTCCGGGACTAGTTTCTACGAGCAGTACTTC.

The CDR3 sequence is CASSSARSGEQYF. CDR3 DNA: TGTGCCAGCAGTTCGGCTAGGAGTGGAGAGCAGTACTTC. The V gene is TRBV12-3 or TRBV12-4, the J gene TRBJ2-7; D unresolved. The CDR3 has 13 amino acids. The V end lost 4 bases, the J end lost 7 bases, and 14 bases lay between the germline ends.

The chain carries TRBV5-4 and TRBJ2-1; the D gene is possibly TRBD2 (6 bases). The CDR3 spans 13 residues. V lost 2 bases and J 7 bases, leaving 10 bases between the germline ends. The germline gives CDR1 SGHNT, CDR2 YYREEE (reference sequence). In DNA, the CDR3 is TGTGCCAGCAGCTTCTGGGGAGGAAATGAGCAGTTCTTC. Translation gives CASSFWGGNEQFF.

This sequence joins TRBV6-6 and TRBJ1-6; D is uncertain. This CDR3 is 14 amino acids long. CDR1 is MNHNY, CDR2 SVGAGI, per germline (reference sequence). V lost 8 bases and J lost 7, with 15 bases in between. The chain's CDR3 is CASLPLGENSPLHF. The CDR3 DNA sequence: TGTGCCAGCCTCCCATTGGGTGAGAATTCACCCCTCCACTTT.

The rearrangement uses TRBV6-5 and TRBJ1-1; D uncertain. V dropped 7 bases and J dropped 0 bases, with 9 bases sitting between them. The CDR3 runs 13 residues. Germline V gene data show CDR1 as MNHEY and CDR2 as SVGAGI. The CDR3 bases are TGTGCCAGCAACAAACAGATGAACACTGAAGCTTTCTTT. This gives the protein CASNKQMNTEAFF.